This T cell receptor (beta chain) was identified in a study of CD8+ T cells in alopecia areata (dated by TCRdb to the late 2010s). In terms of the full investigation: Treated patients were enrolled in an open-label pilot trial of oral tofacitinib at 5 to 10 mg twice daily for moderate-to-severe alopecia areata. Scalp clonality was compared among normal scalp (n=4), patchy alopecia areata scalp (n=8), and alopecia totalis/universalis scalp (n=8). The RNA source kit depended on sample type: the PAXgene miRNA kit for fixed scalp, the miRNeasy kit for PBMCs, and the RNeasy kit for mouse skin. Tofacitinib was given for 6 to 18 months, followed by 6 months of follow-up off drug to assess delayed response and recurrence. For the treated patients, the SALT score, which quantifies what percentage of scalp surface area is affected, served as the measure of disease severity. On the human side, TCRbeta sequencing was run on scalp tissue and on sorted CD4+ and CD8+ peripheral blood T cells from healthy controls and from alopecia areata patients with either patchy or totalis/universalis disease. In both human patients and the C3H/HeJ mouse model, the study applied high-throughput TCRbeta sequencing to look at T cell clonal expansion in alopecia areata. immunoSEQ multiplex PCR using 35 Vbeta forward primers and 13 Jbeta reverse primers was used to amplify TCRbeta CDR3 regions. Patients on tofacitinib were biopsied at baseline and after 4 and 24 weeks of treatment, and several of the patients also had a later scalp biopsy.

The CDR3 runs 15 residues from the cysteine to the phenylalanine. Only CDR3 DNA is held: 45 bases, read in frame from base 1. Trimming removed 5 bases from V and 2 bases from J; the gene matches leave 3 bases unexplained. The germline V gene provides CDR1 SGHTA and CDR2 FQGNSA. What the research found in general, with its limitations: Many expanded lesional clones persisted in scalp and blood during tofacitinib treatment, which may partly explain relapse after stopping treatment. TCR sequences shared between patients were less clear than in mice, possibly partly because of HLA diversity in the patient population. Compared with normal scalp, lesional scalp, particularly in alopecia totalis/universalis, had higher clonality and more expanded CD8+ clones, which suggests antigenic drive. Scalp clonality and the number of expanded CD8+ clones among the top 100 scalp clones were significantly decreased by tofacitinib. Resident alphabeta T cells in normal human skin are also sequenced, complicating scalp TCR repertoire analysis, unlike mouse skin dominated by gammadelta T cells. Because the treated cohort was small and included a single nonresponder, larger studies are needed to assess links between baseline CD8+ expansion and response.

To prepare the library, the immunoSEQ multiplex PCR assay was applied. For TCR sequencing, RNA was extracted from every sample and reverse transcribed into cDNA to serve as template. SuperScript III was used to make first-strand cDNA, primed with a 2:1 mix of oligo-dT and random hexamers. A synthetic immune receptor repertoire was used to gauge amplification bias, and whatever bias remained was removed computationally. On the authors' methods: Raw reads were preprocessed to remove errors, and CDR3 was defined by IMGT conventions from the conserved cysteine to phenylalanine. Clonality was calculated as 1 minus Shannon entropy normalized by log2 of the number of productive unique TCRs. Whether scalp clones were CD4 or CD8 was inferred by matching scalp TCRbeta sequences against CD4 and CD8 repertoires sorted from blood. Held by TCRdb, this immuneACCESS table contains in-frame sequences only and omits some clones. Under half of the omission traces to an unresolved V gene where checked; the cause of the rest is unknown. Clone size and the V and J calls come from that table; the DNA yielded D and trimming. Present in this sample are a few hundred thousand clones, approximately 38% of which were seen just once. The top ten clonotypes cover 0.4% to 0.55% of the sample.

The sample's treatment or condition label is to be understood as: oral pan-JAK inhibitor, 5-10 mg twice daily. Lesional scalp punch biopsies and peripheral blood were collected from alopecia areata patients. PBMCs were isolated by density centrifugation and stained for CD3, CD4 and CD8, and CD4+ and CD8+ T cells were sorted on a FACSAria. Details on this clone: There is no known antigen for this receptor. No base qualities exist here, and no much larger clone lies one base off it.

The receptor's source is a human donor with alopecia areata. This specimen was CD4+ T cells sorted from blood, taken around week 34, from a patient treated with tofacitinib. Recombination joined TRBV7-2 with TRBJ2-7; 13 of the junction bases match TRBD2. The DNA reads TGTGCCAGCAGCCTGACTAGCGGGAGGACCTACGAGCAGTACTTC. It translates to CASSLTSGRTYEQYF. Outside the CDR3, residues come from the reference TRBV7-2 and TRBJ2-7 proteins, so the full variable domain is: GAGVSQSPSNKVTEKGKDVELRCDPISGHTALYWYRQSLGQGLEFLIYFQGNSAPDKSGLPSDRFSAERTGGSVSTLTIQRTQQEDSAVYLCASSLTSGRTYEQYFGPGTRLTVT.